This T cell receptor beta chain was found in a study of cytomegalovirus exposure and HLA in healthy donors. Study information: Of some 400 genotyped donors, approximately 80% clustered with self-reported Caucasian donors.

The study, taken as a whole, reports: Being productive about 87% or about 30% of the time was typical of most TCR beta V segments in an earlier analysis.

Remarks on this clone: The antigen is unknown.

V was cut by 3 bases and J by 6 bases, with 12 bases left in between. Germline assignment: CDR1 MNHEY and CDR2 SVGAGI. CDR3 length: 14 amino acids. Donors sampled were nominally healthy, though unrecorded immune exposures were likely. The primer mix had 60 Vbeta and 13 Jbeta primers. Clones were read by immunoSEQ multiplex PCR, and TCRdb kept only the in-frame ones, dropping some. The table records some 200,000 clones, around 80% of them present only once. The chain carries TRBV6-5 and TRBJ1-5; D unclear. The source of this sequence is a man aged 40-49 years in good health and CMV-seronegative. Input material: PBMCs. Here the CDR3 DNA reads TGTGCCAGCAGTTATAACTCCGGTCGTCAGCCCCAGCATTTT. It encodes CASSYNSGRQPQHF.